This TCR beta chain was found in a study of molecular identifiers for immune sequencing clone quantification. TCRdb redid the calling of the PCR reads with MiXCR, one entry per CDR3 protein. Among nearly 650,000 distinct CDR3 sequences listed, roughly 27% were seen once. This CDR3 spans 14 amino acids. From germline, CDR1 is MDHEN and CDR2 SYDVKM. The ends were cut back, 10 bases at V and 2 bases at J, with 18 bases in the middle. The chain is built from TRBV28 and TRBJ2-7; a possible D gene is TRBD1 (6 bases). This TCR was sampled from a human donor in good health. Some libraries in this study had Jurkat cell RNA spiked in. The sample was naive CD8+ T cells from blood, with Jurkat cell RNA spiked in. Subset specified: FACS-sorted CD8+CD4-CCR7+CD45RA+ naive T cells. The DNA for the CDR3 is TGTGCCACCTTAGGGACAACTGGAACCTACGAGCAGTACTTC. Translating gives CATLGTTGTYEQYF. Together with reference TRBV28 and TRBJ2-7, the CDR3 gives the full variable domain: DVKVTQSSRYLVKRTGEKVFLECVQDMDHENMFWYRQDPGLGLRLIYFSYDVKMKEKGDIPEGYSVSREKKERFSLILESASTNQTSMYLCATLGTTGTYEQYFGPGTRLTVT.